These 13 T cell receptor beta chains were sequenced from one sample in a study of glioma-infiltrating T cells after dendritic cell vaccination. The protocol was immunoSEQ multiplex PCR, while the TCRdb copy is restricted to in-frame clones and leaves out a portion. The sample holds about 64,000 clones; approximately 78% are singletons and the top ten take more than 8%. The sample in question was blood, obtained before dendritic cell vaccination. These receptors were taken from a human donor with glioblastoma.

The V gene is TRBV28, the J gene TRBJ1-5; 9 bases fit TRBD1. The V and J ends lost 6 bases and 5 bases, in that order; junction bases with no gene match: 26. Germline V gene sequence: CDR1 MDHEN, CDR2 SYDVKM. The CDR3 is made up of 21 amino acids. CDR3 bases: TGTGCCAGCAGCCACCGATATGTTCGCGCGGGAAGGGACAGGGAAGATCAGCCCCAGCATTTT. It specifies CASSHRYVRAGRDREDQPQHF.

The chain recombines TRBV28 with TRBJ2-2; 9 bases are a match to TRBD1. The trim removed 3 bases at V and 4 bases at J, leaving 3 bases unmatched. The CDR3 is 15 residues long. Germline CDR1 and CDR2: MDHEN and SYDVKM. The CDR3 bases are TGTGCCAGCAGTTTGGGGGACAGGGTCACCGGGGAGCTGTTTTTT. This encodes CASSLGDRVTGELFF.

Details on this clone: The CDR3 does not close with the conserved phenylalanine or tryptophan, likely indicating a read error. The chain employs TRBV7-6 and TRBJ1-1; possibly TRBD1 for D (6 bases). The CDR3 contains 13 residues. Germline V CDR1 and CDR2: SGHVS, FNYEAQ. Trimming cost V 2 bases and J 7 bases, with 11 bases left between them. The DNA for the CDR3 is TGTGCCAGCAGCTTATCAACGACAGGTGAAGCTTTCTCT. Encoded protein: CASSLSTTGEAFS.

This chain connects TRBV5-6 to TRBJ2-7; 8 bases are shared with TRBD2. From germline, CDR1 is SGHDT and CDR2 YYEEEE. Trimming at V came to 5 bases and at J to 2 bases, leaving 9 bases not matched to a gene. This CDR3 has 15 amino acids. The CDR3 DNA reads as TGTGCCAGCAGGTCCGGGGGGGCAGGGGCCTACGAGCAGTACTTC. It is translated as CASRSGGAGAYEQYF.

V usage is TRBV10-3 and J usage is TRBJ1-1; TRBD1 matches 8 bases. The germline V gene encodes CDR1 ENHRY and CDR2 SYGVKD. The CDR3 extends over 13 amino acids. Losses at the gene ends were 4 bases for V and 3 bases for J; bases not matched to a gene: 1. The CDR3 protein is CAISAGGYTEAFF. The DNA for the CDR3 is TGTGCCATCAGTGCAGGGGGCTACACTGAAGCTTTCTTT.

This clone was counted a single time. The V and J genes are TRBV5-6 and TRBJ2-7; 8 nucleotides agree with TRBD2. V lost 4 bases, J lost 4 bases, and 13 bases stayed unmatched. CDR1 SGHDT and CDR2 YYEEEE come from the germline V gene. The CDR3 is made up of 16 amino acids. In DNA form, the CDR3 reads TGTGCCAGCAGCCCTGGACTAGCTACGAGAACTTACGAGCAGTACTTC. This encodes CASSPGLATRTYEQYF.

The rearrangement uses TRBV10-1 and TRBJ1-6; D ambiguous. V lost 5 bases to trimming and J lost 7 bases, with 9 bases between them. This CDR3 has 13 residues. The V gene's germline CDR1 is WNHNN and CDR2 SYGVQD (reference sequence). The CDR3 sequence is CASSQDNNSPLHF. CDR3 in DNA: TGCGCCAGCAGTCAAGACAACAATTCACCCCTCCACTTT.

There are a few counts of this clone. V is TRBV27 and J is TRBJ2-6, with 9 bases aligning to TRBD1. This CDR3 is 17 amino acids long. Germline V CDR1 and CDR2: MNHEY, SMNVEV (reference sequence). Germline trimming cut 4 bases from V and 0 bases from J; bases unmatched to any gene: 4. CDR3 sequence reads: CASSSDRGSSGANVLTF. The CDR3, as DNA: TGTGCCAGCAGTTCGGACAGGGGAAGCTCTGGGGCCAACGTCCTGACTTTC.

The gene calls are TRBV7-2 and TRBJ1-4; D is uncertain. Germline CDR1 reads SGHTA; CDR2 reads FQGNSA. The CDR3 loop spans 13 amino acids. Between the trimmed V and J ends, which lost 1 base and 8 bases, there was a span of 8 bases. CDR3 nucleotide sequence: TGTGCCAGCAGCTTAGTGGGGAGAGAAAAACTGTTTTTT. Translation: CASSLVGREKLFF.

The chain is built from TRBV6-1 and TRBJ1-5; D gene uncertain. V lost 1 base and J lost 7, with 8 bases in between. The CDR3 runs 13 residues. The germline gives CDR1 MNHNS, CDR2 SASEGT. The DNA for the CDR3 is TGTGCCAGCAGTGAAGGGAGGGAGCAGCCCCAGCATTTT. Translation: CASSEGREQPQHF.

The CDR3 is CASSNEGFHYGYTF. For the CDR3, the DNA is TGTGCCAGTAGTAACGAGGGTTTCCACTATGGCTACACCTTC. The chain links TRBV19 to TRBJ1-2; D gene uncertain. The length of the CDR3 is 14 residues. Deletions cut 4 bases from V and 3 bases from J, with 12 bases between. Germline V gene sequence: CDR1 LNHDA, CDR2 SQIVND (reference sequence).

The gene calls are TRBV6-4 and TRBJ1-5; maybe TRBD1 (6 bases). CDR3 length: 15 amino acids. V lost 10 bases, J lost 3 bases, and 19 bases lay in between. Germline CDR1 MRHNA, CDR2 SNTAGT. This CDR3 is CATHRRQVVNQPQHF. The CDR3 DNA sequence: TGTGCCACCCATCGTAGACAGGTCGTCAATCAGCCCCAGCATTTT.

The rearrangement joins TRBV2 to TRBJ2-7; tentatively, D is TRBD1 (6 bases). The CDR3 runs 12 residues. V lost 4 bases and J lost 6, with 10 bases in between. The germline V gene has CDR1 SNHLY and CDR2 FYNNEI. DNA of the CDR3: TGTGCCAGCAGTGGAACAGGGATCGAGCAGTACTTC. This sequence encodes CASSGTGIEQYF.